In this sample, the clone carrying this T cell receptor (beta chain) turned up many times. The antigen is not known. The data derive from a study of regulatory T cells in long-lasting Graves disease. Study results and caveats: Persistent patients shared more public clonotypes (about 2,700) than new patients (roughly 1,000).

Time point in this sample: persistent/refractory GD, antithyroid drugs over 5 years with positive TRAb. RNA isolated from PBMCs was used to make the TCR library. It was an endocrinology department in Xi'an, China, that provided the patients. Investigators prepared the TCR beta libraries by applying iRepertoire HTBI primers and Arm-PCR of CDR3 regions. Each CDR3 protein is one row after TCRdb ran MiXCR on the multiplex PCR reads. Of roughly 300,000 distinct CDR3 sequences in the sample, 20% to 25% were seen once. Trimming at V came to 4 bases and at J to 4 bases, leaving 2 bases not matched to a gene. Germline values: CDR1 SGHDT, CDR2 YYEEEE. The CDR3 has 14 residues.

V and J are TRBV5-6 and TRBJ1-4; 9 bases match TRBD1. The TCR originated in a female donor with Graves disease. This material consisted of peripheral blood mononuclear cells (PBMCs), taken when the disease was refractory, from a patient treated with antithyroid drugs. CDR3 region: CASSLDRGNEKLFF. CDR3 sequence (DNA): TGTGCCAGCAGCCTGGACAGGGGTAATGAAAAACTGTTTTTT.